Sequencing of this T cell receptor beta chain was carried out in a study of technical replicates of blood from a handful of donors. TCRdb keeps only in-frame clones here, not all; method: immunoSEQ multiplex PCR. The table has under 85,000 clones, 90% to 95% seen once; the top ten hold 0.2% to 0.3%. The ends were cut back, 1 base at V and 4 bases at J, with 24 bases in the middle. From germline, CDR1 is SGHDT and CDR2 YYEEEE. The CDR3 consists of 19 residues. The TCR originated in a human donor in good health. The chain joins TRBV5-6 to TRBJ1-5; D might be TRBD1 (5 bases). The sample comprised T cells isolated from PBMCs. The CDR3 sequence is CASSLRSFLGDWSNQPQHF. The CDR3 bases are TGTGCCAGCAGCTTGCGGTCGTTTCTAGGGGATTGGAGTAATCAGCCCCAGCATTTT.